This T cell receptor (beta chain) is drawn from a study of T cells in Graves' hyperthyroidism and ophthalmopathy. Study-level results: Most clonotypes that expanded in the thyroid above 0.001 also showed up in blood.

This clonotype was seen a few times. No antigen is known for it. A junction end diverges from the germline sequence, so it may reflect a read error. From RNA transcripts, TCR beta CDR3 regions were amplified. Researchers ran a first-round RT-PCR on the TCR CDR3 using the HTBI primer set. TCRdb reanalysed the multiplex PCR reads using MiXCR and keeps one entry per CDR3 protein. The sample records approximately 400,000 distinct CDR3 sequences, around 16% being singletons. Uncontrolled infection, other autoimmune disease, pregnancy or lactation barred patients from enrollment. Thyroid ultrasound and orbital computed tomography, with clinical symptoms and serum thyroxine and TRAb, informed diagnoses. Fresh peripheral blood, 10 ml, yielded the PBMCs. Germline CDR1 SGHAT, CDR2 FQDESV (reference sequence). This CDR3 spans 13 amino acids.

This clonotype originated in a woman aged 18-30 years with Graves' hyperthyroidism. The genes are TRBV11-1 and TRBJ2-5; D uncertain. Sequenced sample: blood. Here the CDR3 DNA reads TGTGCCAGCAGCGTAGGGAACCAAGAGGCCCAGTACTTC. Protein sequence: CASSVGNQEAQYF.